This TCR beta chain was sequenced in a study of blood T cell repertoires in COVID-19. Study background: Spain, Italy and the United States supplied samples that represented acute and convalescent COVID-19.

Patients of the Seattle cohort, enrolled during active infection, were followed longitudinally. This CDR3 contains 18 residues. In the source study's methods: Counts of nucleated cells, estimated from reference gene primer amplification, were obtained. Clones were read by immunoSEQ multiplex PCR, and TCRdb kept only the in-frame ones, dropping some. The V and J calls and clone size were taken over from that table, and D and trimming were inferred from the DNA. The sample consists of 50,000 or so clones, 82% of them appearing once. The chain couples TRBV12-1 to TRBJ1-5; the table's D call of TRBD1 was not tested on the DNA. TRBV12-1 is given as a pseudogene. This sequence originates from a man older than 75 with COVID-19, enrolled during active disease. The sequencing sample was made of peripheral blood. The chain's CDR3 is CASSFIGRGQGGNQPQHF. The CDR3 DNA reads TGTGCCAGCAGCTTTATAGGTAGGGGACAGGGAGGCAATCAGCCCCAGCATTTT.